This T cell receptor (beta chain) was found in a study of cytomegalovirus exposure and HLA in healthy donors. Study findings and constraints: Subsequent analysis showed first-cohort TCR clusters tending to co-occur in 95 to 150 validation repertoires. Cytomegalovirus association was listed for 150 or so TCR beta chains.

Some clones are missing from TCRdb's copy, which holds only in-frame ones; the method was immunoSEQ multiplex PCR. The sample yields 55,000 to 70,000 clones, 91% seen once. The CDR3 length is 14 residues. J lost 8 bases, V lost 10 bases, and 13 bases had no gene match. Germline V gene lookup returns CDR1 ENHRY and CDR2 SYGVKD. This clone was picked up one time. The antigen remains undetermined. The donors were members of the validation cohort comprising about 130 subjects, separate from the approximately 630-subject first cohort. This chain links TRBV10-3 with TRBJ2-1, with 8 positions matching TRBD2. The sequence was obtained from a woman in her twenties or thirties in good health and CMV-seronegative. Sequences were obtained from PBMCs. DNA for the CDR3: TGTGCCACCACTAGCGGAGCCGAGCGGTATGAGCAGTTCTTC. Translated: CATTSGAERYEQFF.